This TCR beta chain was recovered during a study of blood T cell repertoires in COVID-19 (TCRdb year 2020). For the wider study: Samples covering the acute and convalescent phases of COVID-19 were provided by collaborators in the United States, Italy and Spain. Deeply sampled blood TCRbeta repertoires from subjects exposed to, actively infected with, or recovered from COVID-19 were included in the dataset. The material from the prospective study consisted of cDNA or gDNA derived from T cells, B-cell-depleted T cells, or PBMCs. The repertoires were released in a freely available public database intended as a resource for research on the immune response to SARS-CoV-2. Samples came from the ongoing ImmuneRACE study (first 160 participants) plus 1,254 subjects from 6 global collaborators. The sample metadata nearly always contained a de-identified subject ID, COVID-19 status, age in years and sex. HLA class I and class II types, where available, came from metadata supplied by the sample provider rather than from assay-based typing.

TCRbeta CDR3 regions were amplified from genomic DNA using the immunoSEQ Assay, a bias-controlled multiplex PCR. The authors' analysis ran thus. Nucleated cell counts per sample were estimated from amplification of reference gene primers within the assay. To quantify the absolute abundance of each unique TCRbeta CDR3 rearrangement, sequence reads were collapsed and filtered. For each sample, productive Simpson clonality was calculated as the square root of Simpson's diversity index across productive rearrangements. TCRdb retrieved this table from immuneACCESS and kept in-frame rearrangements only. Not all clones are present; in checked studies, unresolved V genes account for under half, and no reason is known for the remainder. V and J calls and clone size are those listed in that table; D and trimming were worked out from the DNA. In all, the sample holds around 300,000 clones, and around 90% of those were seen once. The ten largest make up 0.94% of the sample.

Of note for this clone: Its antigen specificity is not known. No clone much larger than this one lies a single base away; base qualities are absent.

V and J lose 4 bases and 0 bases, and a span of 9 bases separates them. From cysteine to phenylalanine, the CDR3 is 15 amino acids long. Of all the DNA, just the CDR3 is kept, 45 bases in frame from base 1. According to the germline V gene, CDR1 reads KGHDR and CDR2 reads SFDVKD. A second Seattle source provided samples from volunteer blood donors who had recovered from COVID-19. The collaborating institutions used their own protocols to collect whole blood in K2EDTA tubes. For TCRbeta analysis, collaborator samples were shipped as frozen whole blood, as isolated PBMCs, or as DNA extracted from either sample type. Beyond this particular receptor, the publication reports: Clinical and demographic metadata were provided uncurated, with the amount varying by source and participant.

This TCR was sampled from a woman between 40 and 55 years old who had recovered from COVID-19. The chain couples TRBV24-1 to TRBJ2-1; perhaps TRBD1 is the D gene, with 6 bases matching. Sequenced: peripheral blood. The CDR3 protein sequence reads: CATSDRQASYNEQFF. DNA sequence: TGTGCCACCAGTGACCGACAGGCCTCCTACAATGAGCAGTTCTTC.